The 21 T cell receptor beta chains listed next were all sequenced from one sample in a study of Ad26.COV2.S vaccination and SARS-CoV-2 variants (dated by TCRdb to the early 2020s). Library prep was done by the immunoSEQ multiplex PCR assay. Here the immuneACCESS table is served through TCRdb, limited to in-frame sequences with V and J called. Missing clones are a known gap in these copies; in checked studies unresolved V genes cover under half, and the rest lacks a known reason. This sample lists hundreds of thousands of clones; roughly 84% were detected once. The ten largest clones represent around 3.5% of the sample. What this sample's treatment or condition label stands for: some 20 received Ad26.COV2.S at low or high dose, single or two shots; 5 received placebo; per-sample allocation not given. For vaccine and placebo recipients, the sequenced repertoires came from samples collected on day 63 after the first injection.

The sample here was peripheral blood, taken in a trial of Ad26.COV2.S vaccine versus placebo. Receptor source: a person between 18 and 65 years old who received the Ad26.COV2.S COVID-19 vaccine or a placebo.

V usage is TRBV29-1 and J usage is TRBJ2-7; D perhaps matches TRBD1 (6 bases). V was pared by 1 base and J by 2 bases, with 15 bases between. CDR1 and CDR2 from the germline V gene are SQVTM and ANQGSEA. CDR3 size: 15 residues. CDR3 loop: CSVEVGAGATYEQYF. CDR3 bases: TGCAGCGTTGAAGTAGGTGCAGGGGCCACCTACGAGCAGTACTTC.

This rearrangement joins TRBV12-3 or TRBV12-4 to TRBJ1-1; weak D call: TRBD1 (5 bases). Trimming left V 1 base short and J 10 bases short, with 7 bases between. This CDR3 has 11 amino acids. CDR3 sequence: CASSLGGGAFF. CDR3 DNA sequence: TGTGCCAGCAGTTTAGGGGGGGGAGCTTTCTTT.

This clone was counted a single time. Here the CDR3 reads CASSLLNYGYTF. The CDR3 DNA reads as TGTGCCAGCAGCCTACTCAACTATGGCTACACCTTC. This chain connects TRBV3-1 (or the pseudogene TRBV3-2) to TRBJ1-2; D gene unclear. The germline CDR1 and CDR2 sequences are LGHDT and YNNKEL (reference sequence). The ends were cut back, 4 bases at V and 2 bases at J, with 5 bases in the middle. This CDR3 region has 12 residues.

The chain is built from TRBV28 and TRBJ2-5; D may be TRBD1 (6 bases). The germline gives CDR1 MDHEN, CDR2 SYDVKM. Trimming removed 3 bases from V and 7 bases from J, with 15 bases in between. This CDR3 region has 14 residues. DNA of the CDR3: TGTGCCAGCAGTTTTGTAGGGGGTGATGTGACCCAGTACTTC. Its protein product is CASSFVGGDVTQYF.

The chain is built from TRBV6-5 and TRBJ1-1, with D perhaps matching TRBD1 (6 bases). Germline V gives CDR1 MNHEY, CDR2 SVGAGI. V was shortened by 7 bases and J by 7 bases, with 16 bases between the two germline ends. The CDR3 totals 13 residues. In DNA form, the CDR3 reads TGTGCCAGCAAAAGAAACAGGGCGGATGAAGCTTTCTTT. This gives the protein CASKRNRADEAFF.

The V and J genes are TRBV19 and TRBJ1-6; no reliable D call. The CDR3 extends over 12 amino acids. Between the trimmed V and J ends, which lost 2 bases and 10 bases, there was a span of 6 bases. Germline loops: CDR1 LNHDA, CDR2 SQIVND (reference sequence). As DNA, the CDR3 is TGTGCCAGTAGTATAAACTCCTCACCCCTCCACTTT. Residues: CASSINSSPLHF.

This chain uses TRBV2 with TRBJ2-2; 10 bases line up with TRBD2. CDR3 size: 14 residues. The V and J ends lost 5 bases and 6 bases, in that order; junction bases with no gene match: 3. From germline, CDR1 is SNHLY and CDR2 FYNNEI. CDR3 nucleotide sequence: TGTGCCAGCAGTCTAGCGGGGGCAGCCGGGGAGCTGTTTTTT. As protein: CASSLAGAAGELFF.

The chain links TRBV10-3 to TRBJ2-7; no reliable D call. The V end lost 10 bases, the J end lost 0 bases, and 10 bases lay between the germline ends. Germline values: CDR1 ENHRY, CDR2 SYGVKD. The CDR3 totals 12 residues. CDR3 sequence: CATEEDSYEQYF. The CDR3 region has the DNA TGTGCCACCGAAGAGGACTCCTACGAGCAGTACTTC.

This clone has a handful of counts. V gene TRBV3-1 (or the pseudogene TRBV3-2) combines with J gene TRBJ2-1, with TRBD1 matching over 8 bases. Germline V CDR1 and CDR2: LGHDT, YNNKEL (reference sequence). The CDR3 spans 16 residues. V lost 1 base to trimming and J lost 0 bases; unmatched junction nucleotides: 2. The CDR3 region is CASSQGTGSSYNEQFF. As DNA, the CDR3 is TGTGCCAGCAGCCAAGGGACAGGGAGCTCCTACAATGAGCAGTTCTTC.

In DNA, the CDR3 is TGTGCCAGCAGCTCTAGAACAGATACGCAGTATTTT. Protein: CASSSRTDTQYF. The chain carries TRBV11-3 and TRBJ2-3; D uncertain. CDR3 length equals 12 residues. Trimming stripped 4 bases from V and 3 bases from J, with 5 bases between. The germline CDR1 and CDR2 sequences are SGHNT and YENEEA.

The chain employs TRBV5-6 and TRBJ2-2; D gene ambiguous. This CDR3 contains 12 residues. V gave up 0 bases and J gave up 6 bases, with 3 bases separating them. Germline lookup yields CDR1 SGHDT and CDR2 YYEEEE. In DNA form, the CDR3 reads TGTGCCAGCAGCTTGGCTGCCGGGGAGCTGTTTTTT. This translates into CASSLAAGELFF.

V and J are TRBV11-2 and TRBJ1-2; 8 bases agree with TRBD1. CDR1 and CDR2 from the germline V gene are SGHAT and FQNNGV. This CDR3 has 15 amino acids. J was trimmed by 7 bases and V by 1 base; bases with no gene match: 8. CDR3 region: CASSLAGGAFGGYTF. CDR3 DNA: TGTGCCAGCAGCTTAGCAGGGGGCGCTTTTGGTGGCTACACCTTC.

This sequence joins TRBV5-1 and TRBJ1-6; 9 bases are a match to TRBD1. Unmatched junction bases numbered 2, after V lost 2 bases and J lost 8 bases. CDR3 length equals 14 residues. The germline V gene encodes CDR1 SGHRS and CDR2 YFSETQ. The CDR3: CASSFRDRDSPLHF. As DNA, the CDR3 is TGCGCCAGCAGCTTCCGGGACAGGGATTCACCCCTCCACTTT.

The chain couples TRBV7-2 to TRBJ2-2; D may be TRBD1 (5 bases). Looked up from germline, CDR1 is SGHTA and CDR2 is FQGNSA. The germline V and J ends were trimmed by 2 bases and 5 bases, with 9 bases remaining between them. The CDR3 has 14 residues. The CDR3 DNA reads TGTGCCAGCAGCTTACTAGGGGTGACCGGGGAGCTGTTTTTT. Its translation: CASSLLGVTGELFF.

This clone is a singleton in its sample. The rearrangement links TRBV6-5 to TRBJ1-1; D is unresolved. Germline V lookup: CDR1 MNHEY, CDR2 SVGAGI. Trimming removed 1 base at V and 1 base at J, with 4 bases between. CDR3 length: 13 amino acids. CDR3 region: CASSYLRNTEAFF. CDR3 sequence (DNA): TGTGCCAGCAGTTACTTGCGGAACACTGAAGCTTTCTTT.

This clone was picked up a small number of times. The genes are TRBV19 and TRBJ2-1; D unclear. Germline CDR1 is LNHDA and CDR2 is SQIVND (reference sequence). The V end lost 7 bases, the J end lost 0 bases, and 13 bases lay between the germline ends. The CDR3 totals 15 residues. CDR3 amino acids: CASTPTEISYNEQFF. CDR3 coding DNA: TGTGCCAGTACCCCCACCGAGATCTCCTACAATGAGCAGTTCTTC.

The V and J genes are TRBV5-6 and TRBJ2-5; 7 bases line up with TRBD1. The germline V gene encodes CDR1 SGHDT and CDR2 YYEEEE. The junction had 5 bases not matched to a gene; V was cut back by 1 base and J by 2 bases. The CDR3 is 15 residues long. The CDR3 DNA is TGTGCCAGCAGCTTGTATCGGGACAGACAAGAGACCCAGTACTTC. Protein sequence: CASSLYRDRQETQYF. The complete variable domain, with remaining parts taken from reference TRBV5-6 and TRBJ2-5, reads DAGVTQSPTHLIKTRGQQVTLRCSPKSGHDTVSWYQQALGQGPQFIFQYYEEEERQRGNFPDRFSGHQFPNYSSELNVNALLLGDSALYLCASSLYRDRQETQYFGPGTRLLVL.

This chain uses TRBV9 with TRBJ2-5; 7 nucleotides match TRBD2. The junction had 12 bases not matched to a gene; V was cut back by 0 bases and J by 7 bases. Germline loops: CDR1 SGDLS, CDR2 YYNGEE. This CDR3 spans 16 amino acids. This CDR3 is CASSVGGDYEERTQYF. CDR3 DNA sequence: TGTGCCAGCAGCGTAGGAGGGGACTACGAAGAGCGGACCCAGTACTTC.

The chain recombines TRBV2 with TRBJ2-3; D is undetermined. Trimming stripped 3 bases from V and 1 base from J, with 2 bases between. The CDR3 consists of 12 residues. The V gene's germline CDR1 is SNHLY and CDR2 FYNNEI. This CDR3 reads CASSEGTDTQYF. DNA of the CDR3: TGTGCCAGCAGTGAGGGCACAGATACGCAGTATTTT.

The CDR3 reads CASRWGTEETQYF. DNA for the CDR3: TGTGCCAGCAGGTGGGGGACAGAAGAGACCCAGTACTTC. J is TRBJ2-5 and V is TRBV6-5; 7 bases align to TRBD1. The CDR3 is 13 residues long. Germline V lookup: CDR1 MNHEY, CDR2 SVGAGI. The junction had 4 bases not matched to a gene; V was cut back by 6 bases and J by 3 bases.

This clone was observed once. The chain joins TRBV27 to TRBJ1-6; 9 bases are shared with TRBD1. Germline V gene lookup returns CDR1 MNHEY and CDR2 SMNVEV (reference sequence). This CDR3 has 14 amino acids. J lost 9 bases, V lost 7 bases, and 7 bases had no gene match. The CDR3 spells CASTRTGEISPLHF. CDR3 coding DNA: TGTGCCAGCACACGGACAGGGGAAATTTCACCCCTCCACTTT.